The present T cell receptor (beta chain) was sequenced within a study of blood T cell repertoires in COVID-19. Study background: Samples came from the United States, Italy and Spain, spanning acute and convalescent COVID-19. In each case, the material was cDNA or gDNA derived from T cells, B-cell-depleted T cells, or PBMCs.

Per the authors' pipeline: Estimated nucleated cell counts came from reference gene primer amplification. Sequencing used immunoSEQ multiplex PCR; TCRdb keeps in-frame clones, though not all of them. That table furnishes V, J and clone size, whereas the DNA furnished D and trimming. In the table there are 200,000 to 250,000 clones, approximately 82% of which are singletons. This clone was seen only once. CDR1 SNHLY and CDR2 FYNNEI come from the germline V gene. The CDR3 length is 14 residues. The V and J ends lost 1 base and 2 bases respectively, with 9 bases between them. The specimen was peripheral blood. The origin of this receptor is a woman in her thirties or forties with acute or convalescent COVID-19. This chain uses TRBV2 with TRBJ2-7; a possible D gene is TRBD1 (5 bases). CDR3 region: CASSEGGSTYEQYF. The CDR3 DNA reads as TGTGCCAGCAGTGAAGGGGGCAGTACCTACGAGCAGTACTTC.